The 6 T cell receptor beta chains below were found in one sample sequenced in a study of blood T cell repertoires in COVID-19. Only in-frame clones appear in the TCRdb table, and some are missing; sequencing was by immunoSEQ multiplex PCR. This table has approximately 180,000 clones, more than 75% appearing once. The sequencing input was peripheral blood. The receptor set was obtained from a human donor in a cohort sampled during active COVID-19.

The chain couples TRBV5-4 to TRBJ2-2; possible D gene TRBD1, 6 bases. Trimming took 4 bases from V and 3 from J, leaving 13 bases between them. This CDR3 spans 15 amino acids. CDR1 is SGHNT and CDR2 is YYREEE in the germline V gene (reference sequence). As DNA, the CDR3 is TGTGCCAGCAGCCGACAGGTGGGAGACACCGGGGAGCTGTTTTTT. This encodes CASSRQVGDTGELFF.

The genes are TRBV6-6 and TRBJ1-5; a possible D gene is TRBD1 (5 bases). This CDR3 comprises 17 residues. Germline V gene sequence: CDR1 MNHNY, CDR2 SVGAGI (reference sequence). Trimming shortened V by 5 bases and J by 2 bases, and 19 bases separated the two germline ends. The CDR3 DNA is TGTGCCAGCAGTCCAGGGTACGTGTGGTCGGGCAATCAGCCCCAGCATTTT. Translated, it gives CASSPGYVWSGNQPQHF.

The CDR3 DNA sequence: TGTGCAGCCGGCGGCGGGGGGCTAAACAATGAGCAGTTCTTC. Residues: CAAGGGGLNNEQFF. The chain combines TRBV5-4 with TRBJ2-1, with 8 bases matching TRBD2. The length of the CDR3 is 14 residues. Germline V gene data show CDR1 as SGHNT and CDR2 as YYREEE (reference sequence). Full variable domain (rest looked up from reference TRBV5-4 and TRBJ2-1): ETGVTQSPTHLIKTRGQQVTLRCSSQSGHNTVSWYQQALGQGPQFIFQYYREEENGRGNFPPRFSGLQFPNYSSELNVNALELDDSALYLCAAGGGGLNNEQFFGPGTRLTVL.

This chain joins TRBV7-2 and TRBJ2-7; tentatively, D is TRBD1 (6 bases). In germline, CDR1 is SGHTA, CDR2 FQGNSA. The germline V and J ends were trimmed by 0 bases and 2 bases, with 17 bases remaining between them. The CDR3 consists of 17 residues. The CDR3, as DNA: TGTGCCAGCAGCTTAGCCACACTACACAGGGTACCCTACGAGCAGTACTTC. It specifies CASSLATLHRVPYEQYF.

The rearrangement uses TRBV9 and TRBJ1-4; the match to TRBD1 covers 7 bases. With V trimmed by 4 bases and J by 7 bases, 22 bases remained unmatched. Germline CDR1 and CDR2: SGDLS and YYNGEE. The length of the CDR3 is 19 residues. The CDR3: CASSPGDSPITFLGEKLFF. CDR3 sequence (DNA): TGTGCCAGCAGCCCCGGGGACAGCCCGATCACCTTCTTAGGTGAAAAACTGTTTTTT.

The rearrangement uses TRBV19 and TRBJ1-5; 7 bases are a match to TRBD1. The germline gives CDR1 LNHDA, CDR2 SQIVND (reference sequence). The ends lost 4 bases at V and 7 bases at J; junction bases unmatched: 13. This CDR3 has 16 residues. The CDR3 region is CASSTRPETGLQPQHF. The CDR3 nucleotides are TGTGCCAGTAGTACCAGACCAGAGACAGGGTTGCAGCCCCAGCATTTT.